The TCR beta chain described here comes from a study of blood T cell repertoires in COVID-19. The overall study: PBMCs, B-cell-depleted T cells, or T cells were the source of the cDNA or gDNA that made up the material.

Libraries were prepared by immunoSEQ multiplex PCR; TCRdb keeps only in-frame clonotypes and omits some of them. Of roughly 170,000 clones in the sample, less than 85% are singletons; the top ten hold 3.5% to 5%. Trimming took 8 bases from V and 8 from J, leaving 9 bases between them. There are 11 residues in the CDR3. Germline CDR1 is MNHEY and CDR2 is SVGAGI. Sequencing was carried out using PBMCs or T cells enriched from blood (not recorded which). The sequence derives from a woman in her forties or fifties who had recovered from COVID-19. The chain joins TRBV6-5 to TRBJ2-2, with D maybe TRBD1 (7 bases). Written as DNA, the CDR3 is TGTGCCAGCCAGGGGGGTGGGGAGCTGTTTTTT. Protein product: CASQGGGELFF.